This TCR beta chain was observed in a study of blood T cell repertoires in COVID-19. Seattle cases were enrolled at active infection and followed longitudinally. Germline V CDR1 and CDR2: SGHTA, FQGTGA. The CDR3 covers 13 residues. The V end lost 1 base, the J end lost 1 base, and 4 bases lay between the germline ends. Some clones are missing from TCRdb's copy, which holds only in-frame ones; the method was immunoSEQ multiplex PCR. Of hundreds of thousands of clones listed, roughly 86% are singletons. V is TRBV7-3 and J is TRBJ1-1; D gene unclear. Sequenced: peripheral blood. This TCR was sampled from a woman aged 60 to 75 with COVID-19, enrolled during active disease. The CDR3 nucleotides read TGTGCCAGCAGCTTAAGCGAGAACACTGAAGCTTTCTTT. This translates into CASSLSENTEAFF. Based on the CDR3 plus reference TRBV7-3 and TRBJ1-1, the full variable domain is GAGVSQTPSNKVTEKGKYVELRCDPISGHTALYWYRQSLGQGPEFLIYFQGTGAADDSGLPNDRFFAVRPEGSVSTLKIQRTERGDSAVYLCASSLSENTEAFFGQGTRLTVV.